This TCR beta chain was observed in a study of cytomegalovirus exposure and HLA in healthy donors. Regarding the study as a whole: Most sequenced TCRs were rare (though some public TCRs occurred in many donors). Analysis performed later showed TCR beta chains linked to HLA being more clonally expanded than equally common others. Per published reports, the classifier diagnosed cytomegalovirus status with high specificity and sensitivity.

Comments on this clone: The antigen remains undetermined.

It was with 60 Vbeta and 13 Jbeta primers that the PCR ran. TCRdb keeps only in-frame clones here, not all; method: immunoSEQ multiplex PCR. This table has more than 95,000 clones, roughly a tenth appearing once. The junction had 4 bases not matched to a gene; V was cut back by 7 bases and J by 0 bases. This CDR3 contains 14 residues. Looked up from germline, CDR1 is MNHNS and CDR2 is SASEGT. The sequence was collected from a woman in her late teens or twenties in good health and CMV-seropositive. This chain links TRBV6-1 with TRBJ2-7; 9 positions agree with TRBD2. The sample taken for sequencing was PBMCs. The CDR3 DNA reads TGTGCCAGCAATAGCGGGGGAAGCTCCTACGAGCAGTACTTC. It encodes CASNSGGSSYEQYF.